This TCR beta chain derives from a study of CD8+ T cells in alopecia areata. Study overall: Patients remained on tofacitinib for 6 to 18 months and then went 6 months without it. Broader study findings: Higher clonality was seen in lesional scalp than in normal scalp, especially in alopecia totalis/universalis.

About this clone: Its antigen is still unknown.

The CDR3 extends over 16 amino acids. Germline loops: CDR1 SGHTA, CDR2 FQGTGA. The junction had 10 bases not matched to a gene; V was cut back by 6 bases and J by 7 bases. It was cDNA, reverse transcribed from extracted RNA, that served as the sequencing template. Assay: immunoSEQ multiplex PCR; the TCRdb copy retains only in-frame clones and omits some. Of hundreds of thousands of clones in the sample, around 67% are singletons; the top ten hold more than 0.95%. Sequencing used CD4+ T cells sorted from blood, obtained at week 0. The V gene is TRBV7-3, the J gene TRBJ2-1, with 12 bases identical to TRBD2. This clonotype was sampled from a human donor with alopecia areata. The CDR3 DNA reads TGTGCCAGCAGTCGCCTAGCGGGGGGGATTATTAATGAGCAGTTCTTC. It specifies CASSRLAGGIINEQFF.